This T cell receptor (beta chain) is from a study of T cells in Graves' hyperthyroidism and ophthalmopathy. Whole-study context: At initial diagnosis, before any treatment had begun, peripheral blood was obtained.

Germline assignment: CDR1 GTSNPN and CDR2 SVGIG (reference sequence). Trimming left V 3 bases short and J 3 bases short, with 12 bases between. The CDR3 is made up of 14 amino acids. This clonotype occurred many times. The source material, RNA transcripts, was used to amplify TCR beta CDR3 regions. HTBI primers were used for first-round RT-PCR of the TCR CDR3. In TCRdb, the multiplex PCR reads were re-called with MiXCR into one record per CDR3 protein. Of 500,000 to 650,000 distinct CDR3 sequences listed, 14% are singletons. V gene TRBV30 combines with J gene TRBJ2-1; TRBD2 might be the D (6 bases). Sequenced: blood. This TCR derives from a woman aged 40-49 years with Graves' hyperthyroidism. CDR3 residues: CAWRAGGNYNEQFF. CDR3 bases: TGTGCCTGGAGGGCTGGAGGGAACTACAATGAGCAGTTCTTC.